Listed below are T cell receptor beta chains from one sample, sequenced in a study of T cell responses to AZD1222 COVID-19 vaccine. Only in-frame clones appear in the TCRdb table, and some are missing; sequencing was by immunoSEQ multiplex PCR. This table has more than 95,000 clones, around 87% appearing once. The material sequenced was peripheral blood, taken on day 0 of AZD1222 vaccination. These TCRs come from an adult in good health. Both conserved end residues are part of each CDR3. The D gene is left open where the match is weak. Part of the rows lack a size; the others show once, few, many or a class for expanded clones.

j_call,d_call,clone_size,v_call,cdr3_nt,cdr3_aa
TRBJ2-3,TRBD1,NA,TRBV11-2,TGTGCCAGCGCCCCGGGGGACAGGGCGACCCGCTACACAGATACGCAGTATTTT,CASAPGDRATRYTDTQYF
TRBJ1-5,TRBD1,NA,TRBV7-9,TGTGCCAGCAGCCCCGGCCAGGGGGAGCAGCCCCAGCATTTT,CASSPGQGEQPQHF
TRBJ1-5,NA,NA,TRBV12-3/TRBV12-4,TGTGCCAGCAGTTTTGGAGGCAATCAGCCCCAGCATTTT,CASSFGGNQPQHF
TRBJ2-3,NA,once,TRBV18,TGTGCCAGCTCACCATGGTTAGCGCAGAGCACAGATACGCAGTATTTT,CASSPWLAQSTDTQYF
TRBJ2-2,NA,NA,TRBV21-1,TGTGCCAGCAGCGCGCAAAAAAAAACAGGGCCGGACGGAGAGAACACCGGGGAGCTGTTTTTT,CASSAQKKTGPDGENTGELFF
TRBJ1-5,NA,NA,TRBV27,TGTGCCAGCACAAGGGGGTGGGGACAGCCCCAGCATTTT,CASTRGWGQPQHF
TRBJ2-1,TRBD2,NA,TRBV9,TGTGCCAGCAGCGTGGCGGGAGGGCGGAACAATGAGCAGTTCTTC,CASSVAGGRNNEQFF
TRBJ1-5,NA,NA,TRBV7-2,TGTGCCAGCAGCTTATACCCAGAGAGCAATCAGCCCCAGCATTTT,CASSLYPESNQPQHF
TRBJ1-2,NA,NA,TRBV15,TGTGCCACCAGCAGAGATCTCGCAATAGCTAACTATGGCTACACCTTC,CATSRDLAIANYGYTF
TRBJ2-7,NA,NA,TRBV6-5,TGTGCCAGCAGTCCCAGGGGCTACGAGCAGTACTTC,CASSPRGYEQYF
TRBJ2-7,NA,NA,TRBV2,TGTGCCAGCAGCTACTATAACGAGCAGTACTTC,CASSYYNEQYF
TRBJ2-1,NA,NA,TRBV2,TGTGCCACCACGACTAATTACAATGAGCAGTTCTTC,CATTTNYNEQFF
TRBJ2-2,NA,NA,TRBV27,TGTGCCAGCAGTCAGGGTCCCGGGGAGCTGTTTTTT,CASSQGPGELFF
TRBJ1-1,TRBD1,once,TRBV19,TGTGCCAGTAGGAGGGGGCTGACTGAAGCTTTCTTT,CASRRGLTEAFF
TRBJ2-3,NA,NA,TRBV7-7,TGTGCTAGCAGCTTAGGGGCAGGGGTAGCAGATACGCAGTATTTT,CASSLGAGVADTQYF
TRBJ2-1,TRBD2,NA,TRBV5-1,TGCGCCAGCAGCTTCCTGGGCGGGAGGTCCTACAATGAGCAGTTCTTC,CASSFLGGRSYNEQFF
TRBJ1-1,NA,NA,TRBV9,TGTGCCAGCAGCGAAGGACCAAACACTGAAGCTTTCTTT,CASSEGPNTEAFF
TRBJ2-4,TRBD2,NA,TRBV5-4,TGTGCCAGCACAATGGCGGGAGTAGGCAAAAACATTCAGTACTTC,CASTMAGVGKNIQYF
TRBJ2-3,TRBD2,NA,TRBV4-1,TGCGCCAGCAGCCAAGGGGGACTAGCGGGGAGCACAGATACGCAGTATTTT,CASSQGGLAGSTDTQYF
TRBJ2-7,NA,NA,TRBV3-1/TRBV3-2,TGTGCCAGCAGCCAAGAGATAAACTTGGCTGGCGAGCAGTACTTC,CASSQEINLAGEQYF
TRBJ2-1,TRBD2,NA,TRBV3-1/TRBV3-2,TGTGCCAGCAGCCCAAGCGGGAGATCATGGGGTGAGCAGTTCTTC,CASSPSGRSWGEQFF
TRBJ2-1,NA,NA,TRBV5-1,TGCGCCAGCAGATACAGGTTGAGGTTGGATGAGCAGTTCTTC,CASRYRLRLDEQFF
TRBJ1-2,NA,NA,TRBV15,TGTGCCACCAGCAGAGATCCGTACAGGGACGATGGCTACACCTTC,CATSRDPYRDDGYTF
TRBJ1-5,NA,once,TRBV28,TGTGCCAGCAGTTTACAGGCTCAGCCCCAGCATTTT,CASSLQAQPQHF
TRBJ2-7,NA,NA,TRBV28,TGTGCCAGCAGTTTTAGTTTCAGGGGCGCAGGACAGCAGTACTTC,CASSFSFRGAGQQYF
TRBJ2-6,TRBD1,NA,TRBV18,TGTGCCAGCTCACAGGGACAGGGCAGCTCTGGGGCCAACGTCCTGACTTTC,CASSQGQGSSGANVLTF
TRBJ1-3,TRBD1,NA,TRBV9,TGTGCCAGCAGCGTAGCGGAACAGGGGGGAAACACCATATATTTT,CASSVAEQGGNTIYF